This passage covers 24 T cell receptor beta chains from one sample sequenced in a study of shared clonotypes between healthy human individuals (dated by TCRdb to about 2020). Library prep was done by the immunoSEQ multiplex PCR assay. In its TCRdb copy, this immuneACCESS table keeps in-frame sequences only and misses some clones. Where compared with another copy, unresolved V genes explain less than half of these, and the others have no known cause. The table for this sample lists 700,000 to 950,000 clones; just over 95% of them were counted only once. The ten largest clones add up to less than 0.25% of the sample. CD8 naive samples were CD45RO-negative cells positively selected for CCR7, giving a CD45RA+CCR7+ population that excluded TemRA cells. Sequencing used naive CD8+ T cells sorted from blood. The sample's cell subset or site label, decoded: CD45RA+CCR7+. The receptors come from a man under 40 in good health.

This sequence joins TRBV28 and TRBJ2-3; TRBD2 aligns across 9 bases. CDR1 and CDR2 from the germline V gene are MDHEN and SYDVKM. The CDR3 loop spans 15 amino acids. The junction had 6 bases not matched to a gene; V was cut back by 5 bases and J by 3 bases. The CDR3 DNA reads TGTGCCAGCAGTGTTCTAGCGGGAAGGACAGATACGCAGTATTTT. It is translated as CASSVLAGRTDTQYF.

The CDR3 bases are TGTGCCAGCAGCTTACCAGACAGGGGTCGAGAGACCCAGTACTTC. Amino acids: CASSLPDRGRETQYF. The chain recombines TRBV11-2 with TRBJ2-5; 8 bases line up with TRBD1. Per germline, CDR1 SGHAT and CDR2 FQNNGV. The CDR3 runs 15 residues. V trimming: 2 bases; J trimming: 4 bases; junction bases outside the gene matches: 6.

The chain joins TRBV13 to TRBJ2-7; either TRBD1 or TRBD2 may fit D (5 bases each). This CDR3 contains 14 residues. Germline CDR1 PRHDT, CDR2 FYEKMQ (reference sequence). The V end was cut by 5 bases, the J end by 2 bases, with 13 bases between. This chain's CDR3 is CASSNRDETYEQYF. In nucleotides, the CDR3 is TGTGCCAGCAGCAACCGGGACGAGACCTACGAGCAGTACTTC.

The chain joins TRBV6-1 to TRBJ2-3; tentative D call: TRBD2 (6 bases). Germline CDR1 reads MNHNS; CDR2 reads SASEGT. CDR3 length: 17 residues. The ends were cut back, 2 bases at V and 4 bases at J, with 19 bases in the middle. The CDR3 sequence is CASSEFPRTPGADTQYF. The CDR3 DNA is TGTGCCAGCAGTGAATTCCCTAGGACACCGGGGGCAGATACGCAGTATTTT.

The chain is built from TRBV7-8 and TRBJ1-4; 10 bases map to TRBD1. CDR1 is SGHVS, CDR2 FQNEAQ, per germline. With V trimmed by 2 bases and J by 7 bases, 10 bases remained unmatched. The CDR3 runs to 17 residues. DNA for the CDR3: TGTGCCAGCAGCTTAAATATAGGGGACAGGGGAGGTGAAAAACTGTTTTTT. Translating it yields CASSLNIGDRGGEKLFF.

CDR3: CANIRTGSFYEQYF. CDR3 in DNA: TGTGCCAACATCAGGACAGGGTCCTTCTACGAGCAGTACTTC. V usage is TRBV2 and J usage is TRBJ2-7; 8 nucleotides agree with TRBD1. Germline V gene lookup returns CDR1 SNHLY and CDR2 FYNNEI. Trimming cost V 10 bases and J 3 bases; bases outside gene matches: 11. The length of the CDR3 is 14 residues.

The chain links TRBV19 to TRBJ2-7; D is possibly TRBD1 (6 bases). The CDR3 is 15 amino acids. Trimming pared 5 bases from V and 5 bases from J, leaving 19 bases between. Germline CDR1 reads LNHDA; CDR2 reads SQIVND (reference sequence). CDR3 in DNA: TGTGCCAGTAGTGTCTATTTAGGACAGTTGCACGAGCAGTACTTC. Amino acids: CASSVYLGQLHEQYF.

The rearrangement uses TRBV5-1 and TRBJ1-2; 8 nucleotides line up with TRBD1. CDR1 is SGHRS and CDR2 is YFSETQ in the germline V gene. This CDR3 contains 17 residues. J was trimmed by 5 bases and V by 1 base; bases with no gene match: 13. The CDR3 bases are TGCGCCAGCAGCTTGAGGGGACAGGACACATTAGTTTATGGCTACACCTTC. It is translated as CASSLRGQDTLVYGYTF.

J is TRBJ2-3 and V is TRBV14; D is perhaps TRBD1 (5 bases). Germline lookup yields CDR1 SGHDN and CDR2 FVKESK. The CDR3 loop spans 13 amino acids. V was pared by 6 bases and J by 6 bases, with 13 bases between. The CDR3 bases are TGTGCCAGCAGTGTATCAGGGTGGGATACGCAGTATTTT. It is translated as CASSVSGWDTQYF.

This chain joins TRBV5-5 and TRBJ2-2; 13 bases are shared with TRBD2. The CDR3 extends over 15 amino acids. Looked up from germline, CDR1 is SGHKS and CDR2 is YYEKEE (reference sequence). Trimming took 5 bases from V and 7 from J; bases not matched to a gene: 5. CDR3 bases: TGTGCCAGCAGATCGGGACTAGCGGGAATCGGGGAGCTGTTTTTT. Translated: CASRSGLAGIGELFF.

The chain is built from TRBV9 and TRBJ2-1, with D possibly TRBD2 on 6 matching bases. The V and J ends lost 6 bases and 4 bases respectively, with 14 bases between them. CDR1 is SGDLS, CDR2 YYNGEE, per germline. The CDR3 covers 14 residues. CDR3 sequence reads: CASNGGNLYNEQFF. The CDR3 DNA reads TGTGCCAGCAATGGCGGGAACCTTTACAATGAGCAGTTCTTC.

On this clone: One junction end does not reproduce the germline sequence, and a read error may be involved. The chain combines TRBV7-7 with TRBJ2-1, with 8 bases matching TRBD2. CDR1 SSHAT and CDR2 FNYEAQ come from the germline V gene (reference sequence). The CDR3 spans 15 residues. DNA for the CDR3: TGTGCTAGCAGCTTAGGCCCAGCGGGGGCCAATGAGCAGTTCTTC. Its translation is CASSLGPAGANEQFF.

The chain combines TRBV7-9 with TRBJ2-1; 9 nucleotides agree with TRBD2. This CDR3 region has 15 residues. Germline lookup yields CDR1 SEHNR and CDR2 FQNEAQ (reference sequence). V was clipped by 5 bases and J by 8 bases; unmatched bases: 10. CDR3 bases: TGTGCCAGCAGCCTCCGCGGCGGGAGGGCCGATGAGCAGTTCTTC. Its translation: CASSLRGGRADEQFF.

The rearrangement links TRBV28 to TRBJ2-7, with 7 bases lining up with TRBD2. Germline V gene data show CDR1 as MDHEN and CDR2 as SYDVKM. The trim removed 2 bases at V and 3 bases at J, leaving 13 bases unmatched. The CDR3 runs 17 residues. For the CDR3, the DNA is TGTGCCAGCAGTTTAGAGAGACTAGCCCTTTCCCGCTACGAGCAGTACTTC. Its protein product is CASSLERLALSRYEQYF. Using reference TRBV28 and TRBJ2-7 for the parts outside the CDR3, the full variable domain is DVKVTQSSRYLVKRTGEKVFLECVQDMDHENMFWYRQDPGLGLRLIYFSYDVKMKEKGDIPEGYSVSREKKERFSLILESASTNQTSMYLCASSLERLALSRYEQYFGPGTRLTVT.

The chain combines TRBV27 with TRBJ1-5; 9 bases fit TRBD1. V was clipped by 7 bases and J by 7 bases; unmatched bases: 11. The CDR3 sequence is 15 residues long. Germline CDR1 MNHEY, CDR2 SMNVEV (reference sequence). The CDR3 spells CASKQRTGVKQPQHF. The CDR3 DNA reads as TGTGCCAGCAAACAACGGACAGGGGTAAAGCAGCCCCAGCATTTT.

The chain couples TRBV5-5 to TRBJ2-7, with 9 nucleotides matching TRBD1. Germline CDR1 SGHKS, CDR2 YYEKEE (reference sequence). This CDR3 has 14 residues. V was pared by 4 bases and J by 2 bases, with 4 bases of the junction left unmatched. CDR3 DNA sequence: TGTGCCAGCAGCGTCGGACAGGGGCCCTACGAGCAGTACTTC. This sequence encodes CASSVGQGPYEQYF. The full variable domain, rest sourced from reference TRBV5-5 and TRBJ2-7, is DAGVTQSPTHLIKTRGQQVTLRCSPISGHKSVSWYQQVLGQGPQFIFQYYEKEERGRGNFPDRFSARQFPNYSSELNVNALLLGDSALYLCASSVGQGPYEQYFGPGTRLTVT.

On this clone: As the CDR3 is not closed by the conserved phenylalanine or tryptophan, this likely results from a read error. No DNA is shown, since the ends of the CDR3 on it are uncertain; the CDR3 is the one TCRdb lists. The V call is TRBV2, the J call TRBJ1-1; TRBD1 reflects the table's D call only, with no check against the DNA. The CDR3 has 10 amino acids, counting both end residues. In germline, CDR1 is SNHLY, CDR2 FYNNEI. The CDR3 reads CASSEMKDRV.

This clone was recorded only once. The chain employs TRBV4-1 and TRBJ2-7; 9 bases are shared with TRBD2. Germline V gene sequence: CDR1 MGHRA, CDR2 YSYEKL. The CDR3 contains 18 residues. J was trimmed by 0 bases and V by 1 base; bases with no gene match: 10. The CDR3 nucleotides read TGCGCCAGCAGCCAAGGGGGCCAGCGGGAGGTTCTCTCCTACGAGCAGTACTTC. Translated: CASSQGGQREVLSYEQYF.

As DNA, the CDR3 is TGCGCCAGCAGCCAAGATCCCGTCCGAGGGACTGCGACCTACGAGCAGTACTTC. Translated: CASSQDPVRGTATYEQYF. This rearrangement joins TRBV4-1 to TRBJ2-7; tentative D call: TRBD2 (6 bases). CDR1 and CDR2 (germline): MGHRA, YSYEKL. Trimming left V 0 bases short and J 2 bases short, with 20 bases between. The CDR3 runs to 18 residues.

This clone appeared once. The V and J genes are TRBV5-4 and TRBJ2-1; possible D gene TRBD2, 5 bases. This CDR3 has 16 residues. V was shortened by 0 bases and J by 4 bases, with 14 bases between the two germline ends. The germline V gene encodes CDR1 SGHNT and CDR2 YYREEE (reference sequence). The CDR3 coding sequence is TGTGCCAGCAGCTTGGGGACTCTCGTAGCTTACAATGAGCAGTTCTTC. Translated: CASSLGTLVAYNEQFF.

V is TRBV7-6 and J is TRBJ2-1; tentative D call: TRBD2 (7 bases). V shed 5 bases and J shed 9 bases, with 11 bases lying between them. This CDR3 contains 12 residues. From germline, CDR1 is SGHVS and CDR2 FNYEAQ. CDR3 DNA sequence: TGTGCCAGCAGCCCTGCGGGGGCTGAGCAGTTCTTC. Its protein is CASSPAGAEQFF.

This rearrangement joins TRBV11-2 to TRBJ2-1, with D perhaps matching TRBD2 (6 bases). CDR3 length: 16 residues. V was pared by 6 bases and J by 4 bases, with 19 bases between. Germline V gene lookup returns CDR1 SGHAT and CDR2 FQNNGV. In DNA, the CDR3 is TGTGCCAGCAGTTCATCCGGGACTCTTCTATACAATGAGCAGTTCTTC. This codes for CASSSSGTLLYNEQFF.

The CDR3 nucleotides are TGTGCCAGCAGCGTAGGGGGACACCGGTTATCTGCCGGGGAGCTGTTTTTT. This codes for CASSVGGHRLSAGELFF. V gene TRBV9 combines with J gene TRBJ2-2; D is possibly TRBD1 (6 bases). The germline CDR1 and CDR2 sequences are SGDLS and YYNGEE. The V end was cut by 0 bases, the J end by 6 bases, with 18 bases between. The CDR3 length is 17 residues.

The chain recombines TRBV2 with TRBJ2-1; D might be TRBD1 (9 bases). The CDR3 contains 20 residues. Trimming removed 5 bases from V and 5 bases from J, with 31 bases in between. CDR1 and CDR2 from the germline V gene are SNHLY and FYNNEI. CDR3 loop: CASSWDRVREAGEGDNEQFF. DNA of the CDR3: TGTGCCAGCAGTTGGGACAGGGTTCGAGAAGCGGGAGAGGGGGACAATGAGCAGTTCTTC.